The next 30 T cell receptor beta chains were all read from a single sample in a study of T cells after yellow fever vaccination. TCRdb used MiXCR to reprocess the 5' RACE reads, holding one entry per CDR3 protein. Of almost 70,000 distinct CDR3 sequences in the sample, roughly 6% were seen once. Sequenced material: CD4+ T cells sorted from PBMCs, taken more than 14 days after the first yellow fever vaccination. Every receptor here comes from a man younger than 30 who received the YFV17D yellow fever vaccine.

The rearrangement links TRBV3-1 to TRBJ2-1; 7 bases are shared with TRBD1. Trimming removed 4 bases from V and 9 bases from J; junction bases left unmatched: 12. The V gene's germline CDR1 is LGHDT and CDR2 YNNKEL (reference sequence). CDR3 length equals 15 residues. The CDR3 bases are TGTGCCAGCAGCCCTTTCGAGGGGGCTGCGGTTGAGCAGTTCTTC. This translates into CASSPFEGAAVEQFF.

The sample holds many counts of this clonotype. The chain links TRBV4-1 to TRBJ1-4, with D unclear. The germline CDR1 and CDR2 sequences are MGHRA and YSYEKL. CDR3 size: 16 residues. V was clipped by 0 bases and J by 5 bases, with 13 bases between them. This chain's CDR3 is CASSQDRPGRNEKLFF. The CDR3 nucleotides are TGCGCCAGCAGCCAAGATCGCCCGGGGAGAAATGAAAAACTGTTTTTT.

This clonotype was found many times. The chain employs TRBV7-9 and TRBJ2-7; 11 nucleotides line up with TRBD2. This CDR3 has 16 amino acids. The germline gives CDR1 SEHNR, CDR2 FQNEAQ (reference sequence). V shed 0 bases and J 5 bases; nucleotides not matched to a gene: 6. CDR3 sequence (DNA): TGTGCCAGCAGCTTAGCCGTTAGCGGGGGGGCCGACGAGCAGTACTTC. Protein: CASSLAVSGGADEQYF.

This clonotype was picked up many times. This chain connects TRBV7-2 to TRBJ2-1, with D tentatively TRBD1 or TRBD2 (6 bases each). The CDR3 sequence is 16 residues long. V was clipped by 3 bases and J by 0 bases, with 12 bases between them. CDR1 and CDR2 (germline): SGHTA, FQGNSA. This chain's CDR3 is CASSFPGGPSYNEQFF. The CDR3 nucleotides are TGTGCCAGCAGCTTCCCCGGGGGCCCCTCCTACAATGAGCAGTTCTTC.

This clonotype showed up many times. This rearrangement joins TRBV2 to TRBJ1-1; D is possibly TRBD1 (5 bases). CDR1 is SNHLY, CDR2 FYNNEI, per germline. This CDR3 spans 14 amino acids. The ends were cut back, 8 bases at V and 0 bases at J, with 13 bases in the middle. The CDR3 protein is CASLLDKLNTEAFF. The CDR3 DNA is TGTGCCAGCTTACTGGACAAGCTGAACACTGAAGCTTTCTTT.

The sample holds many counts of this clonotype. The rearrangement uses TRBV6-5 and TRBJ2-3; 10 bases fit TRBD2. Germline V gene data show CDR1 as MNHEY and CDR2 as SVGAGI. CDR3 length: 17 amino acids. J gave up 2 bases and V 0 bases, and 5 bases lay outside the gene matches. DNA for the CDR3: TGTGCCAGCAGTTACTCGTGGCTAGCGGGGGTCACAGATACGCAGTATTTT. Encoded protein: CASSYSWLAGVTDTQYF.

This clonotype was observed at least ten times. CDR3 residues: CASTQRGPDTQYF. The CDR3 region has the DNA TGTGCCAGCACCCAGAGGGGGCCAGATACGCAGTATTTT. The gene calls are TRBV3-1 and TRBJ2-3; 7 bases fit TRBD1. The CDR3 spans 13 residues. Germline loops: CDR1 LGHDT, CDR2 YNNKEL (reference sequence). V dropped 7 bases and J dropped 4; count of bases not matched to a gene: 5.

This clonotype was recorded many times. The chain uses TRBV7-3 and TRBJ2-2; possible D gene TRBD1, 6 bases. Trimming shortened V by 5 bases and J by 5 bases, and 9 bases separated the two germline ends. The CDR3 is 13 residues long. Germline V gene data show CDR1 as SGHTA and CDR2 as FQGTGA. The CDR3 sequence is CASSIQGTGELFF. The CDR3 DNA reads TGTGCCAGCAGCATACAGGGAACCGGGGAGCTGTTTTTT.

This clonotype was counted ten times or more. Likely a read error: the CDR3 ends without its conserved phenylalanine or tryptophan. Because the CDR3's place on the DNA is in doubt, the DNA is left out and the CDR3 is given as listed by TCRdb. The CDR3 loop reads CASSLEDSLGLPRLT. This chain links TRBV7-7 with TRBJ2-3; TRBD2 is the table's D call and was not checked against the DNA. The germline gives CDR1 SSHAT, CDR2 FNYEAQ (reference sequence). The CDR3 sequence runs 15 residues, both termini included.

This clonotype was recorded at least ten times. V usage is TRBV6-5 and J usage is TRBJ2-3; D remains ambiguous. Germline V gene data show CDR1 as MNHEY and CDR2 as SVGAGI. The CDR3 consists of 15 residues. Deletions cut 2 bases from V and 4 bases from J, with 13 bases between. The CDR3: CASSYLPGIPDTQYF. CDR3 DNA: TGTGCCAGCAGTTACCTCCCCGGAATCCCAGATACGCAGTATTTT.

The sample holds many counts of this clonotype. The chain employs TRBV23-1 and TRBJ2-1, with D possibly being TRBD2 (6 bases). TRBV23-1 carries the ORF label, with uncertain function. The V and J ends lost 5 bases and 6 bases respectively, with 14 bases between them. The CDR3 consists of 14 residues. The CDR3 reads CASSYPRRGNEQFF. DNA of the CDR3: TGCGCCAGCAGTTACCCGAGGAGGGGCAATGAGCAGTTCTTC.

This clonotype was observed many times. The rearrangement uses TRBV30 and TRBJ2-7; 8 nucleotides line up with TRBD1. V dropped 2 bases and J dropped 1; count of bases not matched to a gene: 13. Germline V CDR1 and CDR2: GTSNPN, SVGIG (reference sequence). This CDR3 is 17 amino acids long. The CDR3 sequence is CAWSTIGQGPGSYEQYF. DNA of the CDR3: TGTGCCTGGAGTACCATCGGACAGGGCCCAGGTTCCTACGAGCAGTACTTC.

This clonotype has ten or more counts. CDR3 amino acids: CASSPSFSYEQYF. The CDR3 coding sequence is TGTGCCAGCAGCCCTTCATTCTCCTACGAGCAGTACTTC. This sequence joins TRBV3-1 and TRBJ2-7; no reliable D call. CDR3 length equals 13 residues. Per the germline V gene, CDR1 is LGHDT and CDR2 is YNNKEL (reference sequence). Between the trimmed V and J ends, which lost 4 bases and 0 bases, there was a span of 7 bases.

This clonotype appeared many times. This sequence joins TRBV29-1 and TRBJ1-1; the match to TRBD1 covers 7 bases. This CDR3 is built from 12 residues. CDR1 is SQVTM, CDR2 ANQGSEA, per germline. J was trimmed by 10 bases and V by 7 bases; bases with no gene match: 12. CDR3 nucleotide sequence: TGCAGCGAGATACAGGGGAATCGCGCAGCTTTCTTT. Translating it yields CSEIQGNRAAFF.

This clonotype was detected many times. The V and J genes are TRBV6-5 and TRBJ2-7, with 8 positions matching TRBD1. CDR1 and CDR2 from the germline V gene are MNHEY and SVGAGI. Losses at the gene ends were 2 bases for V and 3 bases for J; bases not matched to a gene: 3. The CDR3 runs 14 residues. CDR3 sequence: CASSYQGQGYEQYF. The CDR3 DNA follows: TGTGCCAGCAGTTACCAAGGACAGGGCTACGAGCAGTACTTC.

This clonotype occurred many times. The chain is built from TRBV7-2 and TRBJ2-4; D may correspond to TRBD1 or TRBD2 (6 bases each). This CDR3 comprises 16 residues. Trimming shortened V by 2 bases and J by 6 bases, and 17 bases separated the two germline ends. Germline-derived CDR1 and CDR2 are SGHTA and FQGNSA. The CDR3 region is CASSLKVGGSGNIQYF. Written as DNA, the CDR3 is TGTGCCAGCAGCTTAAAGGTGGGGGGCTCGGGAAACATTCAGTACTTC.

This clonotype was detected many times. The V gene is TRBV5-5, the J gene TRBJ2-2, with 7 bases lining up with TRBD1. V trimming: 1 base; J trimming: 5 bases; junction bases outside the gene matches: 8. This CDR3 is 16 amino acids long. Germline V gene data show CDR1 as SGHKS and CDR2 as YYEKEE (reference sequence). The CDR3 nucleotides are TGTGCCAGCAGCTTGTATGGCAGGGGGAGTACCGGGGAGCTGTTTTTT. Encoded protein: CASSLYGRGSTGELFF.

This clonotype was seen many times. The chain joins TRBV18 to TRBJ1-1; 8 bases line up with TRBD1. The CDR3 loop spans 14 amino acids. Germline values: CDR1 KGHSH, CDR2 LQKENI. V gave up 8 bases and J gave up 5 bases; unmatched junction bases: 10. The CDR3 here is CASHKDRADTEAFF. CDR3 in DNA: TGTGCCAGCCATAAGGACAGGGCTGATACTGAAGCTTTCTTT.

At least ten counts were recorded for this clonotype. V and J are TRBV12-3 or TRBV12-4 and TRBJ2-5, with TRBD1 matching 12 bases. CDR3 size: 22 residues. Losses at the gene ends were 5 bases for V and 5 bases for J; bases not matched to a gene: 27. The CDR3 loop reads CASSHSVKNHGTGGARVETQYF. DNA for the CDR3: TGTGCCAGCAGTCATAGCGTAAAAAACCACGGGACAGGGGGCGCGAGAGTTGAGACCCAGTACTTC.

This clonotype was seen repeatedly, ten times or more. V usage is TRBV24-1 and J usage is TRBJ2-3, with a possible D match to TRBD1 (5 bases). Looked up from germline, CDR1 is KGHDR and CDR2 is SFDVKD. The CDR3 loop spans 15 amino acids. V was trimmed by 2 bases and J by 2 bases, leaving 10 bases between them. DNA of the CDR3: TGTGCCACCAGTGATTGGCAGGGTTACACAGATACGCAGTATTTT. Its protein is CATSDWQGYTDTQYF.

At least ten counts were recorded for this clonotype. The chain combines TRBV5-1 with TRBJ1-2; 7 nucleotides line up with TRBD1. The germline CDR1 and CDR2 sequences are SGHRS and YFSETQ. V dropped 4 bases and J dropped 0; count of bases not matched to a gene: 3. The CDR3 is 14 amino acids. Here the CDR3 DNA reads TGCGCCAGCAGCGGGGGACAGCCTAACTATGGCTACACCTTC. Encoded protein: CASSGGQPNYGYTF.

This clonotype has a count of ten or more. This chain links TRBV12-3 or TRBV12-4 with TRBJ2-5; the D gene is possibly TRBD1 (6 bases). The V end was cut by 5 bases, the J end by 5 bases, with 18 bases between. This CDR3 region has 15 residues. The CDR3 spells CASSPTGFLRETQYF. CDR3 bases: TGTGCCAGCAGTCCAACAGGGTTTTTGCGGGAGACCCAGTACTTC.

In this sample, this clonotype turned up many times. The V and J genes are TRBV15 and TRBJ2-3; D not resolved. The CDR3 loop spans 15 amino acids. Trimming cost V 0 bases and J 2 bases, with 9 bases left between them. Per the germline V gene, CDR1 is LNHNV and CDR2 is YYDKDF (reference sequence). The CDR3 is CATSRDDQATDTQYF. CDR3 bases: TGTGCCACCAGCAGAGATGATCAGGCCACAGATACGCAGTATTTT.

In its sample, this clonotype was seen many times. This chain uses TRBV18 with TRBJ2-7; 7 nucleotides agree with TRBD1. The CDR3 is 12 residues long. Looked up from germline, CDR1 is KGHSH and CDR2 is LQKENI. J gave up 5 bases and V 4 bases, and 2 bases lay outside the gene matches. In DNA, the CDR3 is TGTGCCAGCTCACAAGACAGGGACGAGCAGTACTTC. Its protein is CASSQDRDEQYF. Complete variable domain (other parts from reference TRBV18 and TRBJ2-7): NAGVMQNPRHLVRRRGQEARLRCSPMKGHSHVYWYRQLPEEGLKFMVYLQKENIIDESGMPKERFSAEFPKEGPSILRIQQVVRGDSAAYFCASSQDRDEQYFGPGTRLTVT.

This clonotype showed up many times. This chain uses TRBV7-2 with TRBJ2-3, with TRBD1 matching 11 bases. Germline lookup yields CDR1 SGHTA and CDR2 FQGNSA. The CDR3 consists of 18 residues. V was pared by 0 bases and J by 3 bases, with 8 bases of the junction left unmatched. CDR3 in amino acids: CASSLAPGQGGGTDTQYF. The CDR3, as DNA: TGTGCCAGCAGCTTAGCGCCGGGACAGGGGGGAGGGACAGATACGCAGTATTTT.

The table lists this clonotype with many counts. This chain joins TRBV28 and TRBJ2-1; tentatively, D is TRBD2 (6 bases). CDR3 length equals 14 residues. The V gene lost 3 bases and the J gene lost 12 bases, with 18 bases spanning the gap. Germline CDR1 is MDHEN and CDR2 is SYDVKM. The CDR3 spells CASSFQRLDFGQFF. As DNA, the CDR3 is TGTGCCAGCAGTTTTCAGCGACTAGACTTCGGGCAGTTCTTC.

This clonotype was seen many times. This chain uses TRBV4-1 with TRBJ2-2; the match to TRBD1 covers 10 bases. V trimming: 3 bases; J trimming: 2 bases; junction bases outside the gene matches: 6. This CDR3 contains 17 residues. Germline V CDR1 and CDR2: MGHRA, YSYEKL. CDR3 in amino acids: CASSHPDRGRNTGELFF. For the CDR3, the DNA is TGCGCCAGCAGCCACCCCGACAGGGGGCGCAACACCGGGGAGCTGTTTTTT.

Notes on this clonotype: A much larger clone lies a single base off, so this may be a read error. This rearrangement joins TRBV7-6 to TRBJ2-7; 9 nucleotides agree with TRBD2. The CDR3 is 18 residues long. Germline assignment: CDR1 SGHVS and CDR2 FNYEAQ. In DNA, the CDR3 is TGTGCCAGCACCTTAGCCCCCTTAGCGGGGGATAGCTCCTACGAGCAGTACTTC. This codes for CASTLAPLAGDSSYEQYF.

This clonotype occurred many times. V gene TRBV19 combines with J gene TRBJ1-2, with 7 bases identical to TRBD1. Trimming cost V 7 bases and J 5 bases; bases outside gene matches: 7. Germline V gives CDR1 LNHDA, CDR2 SQIVND (reference sequence). The CDR3 covers 13 residues. The CDR3 sequence is CASIRTGSYGYTF. The CDR3 DNA sequence: TGTGCCAGTATCCGGACAGGCAGTTATGGCTACACCTTC.

The sample holds many counts of this clonotype. The CDR3 DNA reads TGTGCCAGCAGCCTAGGGGGCCTTACCGGGGAGCTGTTTTTT. Its protein is CASSLGGLTGELFF. V is TRBV27 and J is TRBJ2-2, with 7 bases fitting TRBD1. The CDR3 extends over 14 amino acids. After removal of 6 bases from V and 5 bases from J, the junction contained 6 bases not matched to a gene. Germline assignment: CDR1 MNHEY and CDR2 SMNVEV (reference sequence).